This TCR beta chain originates from a study of T cells expressing NK-cell markers. Study details: The TCR beta repertoires originated in sorted CD3+CD56+NKG2C+, CD3+CD56+NKG2C- and CD3+CD56-NKG2C+ T cells. HCMV seropositivity characterized most of the eight sequenced donors, and seronegativity one.

UMIs were included in TCR beta cDNA generated by 5'RACE template switching. TCRdb processed the 5' RACE reads again and assigns one entry to each CDR3 protein, with no DNA. The sample table sets out 200,000 to 300,000 distinct CDR3 sequences. For this clonotype: The antigen remains undetermined.

The CDR3 is made up of 17 amino acids. Germline V gene sequence: CDR1 SGHTA, CDR2 FQGNSA. Points from the study as a whole: In roughly six donors, dominant NKG2C+ clonotypes were about 1.0-7.5% of CD8+ T cells.

Sequencing input: blood T cells: a sorted CD56 or NKG2C T cell subset, CD4+ or CD8+ T cells, or bulk PBMC T cells (not recorded which). The V gene is TRBV7-2, the J gene TRBJ1-4; TCRdb returns TRBD1, unconfirmable since there is no DNA. This TCR derives from a woman between 18 and 70 years old in good health. The CDR3 protein is CASSLLPPGGLNEKLFF.